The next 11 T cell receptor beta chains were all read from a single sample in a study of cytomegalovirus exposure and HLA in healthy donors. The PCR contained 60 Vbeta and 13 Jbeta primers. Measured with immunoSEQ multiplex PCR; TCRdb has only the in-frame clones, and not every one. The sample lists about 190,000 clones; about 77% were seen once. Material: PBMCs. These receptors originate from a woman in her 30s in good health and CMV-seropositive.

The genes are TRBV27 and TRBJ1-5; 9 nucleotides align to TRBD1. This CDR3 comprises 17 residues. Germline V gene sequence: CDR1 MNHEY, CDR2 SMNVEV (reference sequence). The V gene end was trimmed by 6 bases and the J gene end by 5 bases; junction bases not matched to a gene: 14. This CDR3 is CASSPTKFRDRDQPQHF. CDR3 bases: TGTGCCAGCAGCCCTACTAAGTTCCGGGACAGGGATCAGCCCCAGCATTTT.

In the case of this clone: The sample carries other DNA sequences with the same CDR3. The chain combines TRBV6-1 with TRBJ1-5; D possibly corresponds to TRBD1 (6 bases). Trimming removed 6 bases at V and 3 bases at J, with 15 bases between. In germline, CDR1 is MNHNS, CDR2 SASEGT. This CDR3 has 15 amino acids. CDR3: CASRRTGQFNQPQHF. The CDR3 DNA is TGTGCCAGCAGAAGAACCGGACAGTTCAATCAGCCCCAGCATTTT.

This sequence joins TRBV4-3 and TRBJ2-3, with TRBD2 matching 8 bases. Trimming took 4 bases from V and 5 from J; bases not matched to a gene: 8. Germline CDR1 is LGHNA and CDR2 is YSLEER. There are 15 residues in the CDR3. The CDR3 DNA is TGCGCCAGCAGCCCTCAAGCGGGGGCGGGAGATACGCAGTATTTT. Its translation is CASSPQAGAGDTQYF.

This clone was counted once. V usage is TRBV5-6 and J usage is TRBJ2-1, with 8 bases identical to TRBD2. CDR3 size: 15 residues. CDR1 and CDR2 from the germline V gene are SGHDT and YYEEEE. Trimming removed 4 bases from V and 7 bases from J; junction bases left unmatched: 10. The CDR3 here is CASSRMVAGPNEQFF. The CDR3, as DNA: TGTGCCAGCAGCCGCATGGTAGCGGGACCGAATGAGCAGTTCTTC.

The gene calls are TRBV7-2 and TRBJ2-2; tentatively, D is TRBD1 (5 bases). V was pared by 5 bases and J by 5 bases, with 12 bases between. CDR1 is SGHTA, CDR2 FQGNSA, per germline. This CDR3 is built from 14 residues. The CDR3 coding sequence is TGTGCCAGCAGCCCGCAGGGTGTGACCGGGGAGCTGTTTTTT. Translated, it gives CASSPQGVTGELFF.

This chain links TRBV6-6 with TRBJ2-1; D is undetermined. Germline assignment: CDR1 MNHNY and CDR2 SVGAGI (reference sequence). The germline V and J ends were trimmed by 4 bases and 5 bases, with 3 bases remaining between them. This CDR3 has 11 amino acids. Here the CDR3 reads CASSFNNEQFF. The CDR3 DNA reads TGTGCCAGCAGTTTCAACAATGAGCAGTTCTTC.

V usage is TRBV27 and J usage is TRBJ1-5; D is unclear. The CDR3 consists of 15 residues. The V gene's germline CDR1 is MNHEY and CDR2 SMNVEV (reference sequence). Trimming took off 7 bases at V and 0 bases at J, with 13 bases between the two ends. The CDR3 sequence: CASNERWGSNQPQHF. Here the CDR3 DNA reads TGTGCCAGCAACGAGCGGTGGGGTAGCAATCAGCCCCAGCATTTT.

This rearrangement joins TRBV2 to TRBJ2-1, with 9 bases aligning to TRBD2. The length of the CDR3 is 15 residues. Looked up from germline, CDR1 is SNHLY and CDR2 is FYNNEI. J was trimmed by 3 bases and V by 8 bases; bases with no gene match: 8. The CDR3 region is CASRGRTSVYNEQFF. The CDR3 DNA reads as TGTGCCAGCCGGGGGAGGACTAGCGTCTACAATGAGCAGTTCTTC.

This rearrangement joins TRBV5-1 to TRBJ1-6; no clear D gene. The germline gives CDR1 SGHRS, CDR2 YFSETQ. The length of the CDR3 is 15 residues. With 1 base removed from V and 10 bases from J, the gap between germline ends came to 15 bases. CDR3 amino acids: CASSLSMSAESPLHF. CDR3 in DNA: TGCGCCAGCAGCTTGAGTATGAGCGCTGAGTCACCCCTCCACTTT. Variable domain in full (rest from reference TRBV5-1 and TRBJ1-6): KAGVTQTPRYLIKTRGQQVTLSCSPISGHRSVSWYQQTPGQGLQFLFEYFSETQRNKGNFPGRFSGRQFSNSRSEMNVSTLELGDSALYLCASSLSMSAESPLHFGNGTRLTVT.

The CDR3 is CASSPAGSPQHF. Written as DNA, the CDR3 is TGTGCCAGCAGCCCGGCGGGGTCGCCCCAGCATTTT. The rearrangement uses TRBV7-2 and TRBJ1-5; D call uncertain. V was cut by 5 bases and J by 9 bases, with 11 bases left in between. Per the germline V gene, CDR1 is SGHTA and CDR2 is FQGNSA. The CDR3 consists of 12 residues.

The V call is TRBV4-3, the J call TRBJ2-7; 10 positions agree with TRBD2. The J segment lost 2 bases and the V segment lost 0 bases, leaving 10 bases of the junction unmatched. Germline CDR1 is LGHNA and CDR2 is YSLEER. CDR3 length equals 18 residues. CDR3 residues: CASSQEVLAGAIPYEQYF. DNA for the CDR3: TGCGCCAGCAGCCAAGAGGTCCTAGCGGGGGCCATTCCCTACGAGCAGTACTTC.